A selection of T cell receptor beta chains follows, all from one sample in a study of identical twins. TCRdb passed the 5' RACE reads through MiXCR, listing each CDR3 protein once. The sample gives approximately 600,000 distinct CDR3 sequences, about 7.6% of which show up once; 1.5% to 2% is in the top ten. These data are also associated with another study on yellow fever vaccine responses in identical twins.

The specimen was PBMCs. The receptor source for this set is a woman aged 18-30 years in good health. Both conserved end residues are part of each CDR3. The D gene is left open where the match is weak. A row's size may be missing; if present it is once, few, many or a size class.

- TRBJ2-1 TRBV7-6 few TGTGCCAGCAGCTTAGGGCTCCACACAGACCCATACAATGAGCAGTTCTTC CASSLGLHTDPYNEQFF
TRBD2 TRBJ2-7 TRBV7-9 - TGTGCCAGCAGCTTAGCGGGACTAGCGGGCGAGCAGTACTTC CASSLAGLAGEQYF
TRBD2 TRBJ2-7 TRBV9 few TGTGCCAGCAGCGGTCGGGGGGGGACTGCCTCCTACGAGCAGTACTTC CASSGRGGTASYEQYF
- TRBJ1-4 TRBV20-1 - TGCAGTGCTAGAGATTGGCAGAGGGGTAATGAAAAACTGTTTTTT CSARDWQRGNEKLFF
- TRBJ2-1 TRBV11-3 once TGTGCCAGCAGCTTAGTGTACATCCCCCAGTACAATGAGCAGTTCTTC CASSLVYIPQYNEQFF
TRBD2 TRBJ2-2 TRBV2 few TGTGCCAGCAGTGATGGGGCTAGCGGGGCGAACACCGGGGAGCTGTTTTTT CASSDGASGANTGELFF
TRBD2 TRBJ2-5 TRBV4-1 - TGCGCCAGCAGCCAAGATCCCGCGGGAGGGACGAAGACCCAGTACTTC CASSQDPAGGTKTQYF
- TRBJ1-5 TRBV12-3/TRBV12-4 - TGTGCCAGCAGTTTCACAGCAAATCAGCCCCAGCATTTT CASSFTANQPQHF
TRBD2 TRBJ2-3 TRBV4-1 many TGCGCCAGCAGCCAAGCGGCTCGACTAGCGGGGGGCACAGATACGCAGTATTTT CASSQAARLAGGTDTQYF
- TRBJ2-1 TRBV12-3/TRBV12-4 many TGTGCCAGCAGTCCAACGGACTCCTACAATGAGCAGTTCTTC CASSPTDSYNEQFF
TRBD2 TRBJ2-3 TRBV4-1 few TGCGCCAGCAGCCAAGAACCCACGACTAGCGGGAGGACAGATACGCAGTATTTT CASSQEPTTSGRTDTQYF
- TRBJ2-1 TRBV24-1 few TGTGCCACCAGTGACGGGAACCTCTACAATGAGCAGTTCTTC CATSDGNLYNEQFF
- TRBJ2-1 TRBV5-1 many TGCGCCAGCAGCTTGGGAGGCTCATCAGGCGATGAGCAGTTCTTC CASSLGGSSGDEQFF
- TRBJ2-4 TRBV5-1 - TGCGCCAGCAGCGCGGACTCGCTGGGGAACATTCAGTACTTC CASSADSLGNIQYF
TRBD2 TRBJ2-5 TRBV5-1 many TGCGCCAGTCAACCAGCTAGCGGGAGTGTAAAGACCCAGTACTTC CASQPASGSVKTQYF
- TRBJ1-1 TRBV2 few TGTGCCAGCAGCGACGACAGGCGGACTGAAGCTTTCTTT CASSDDRRTEAFF